This T cell receptor gamma chain originates from a study of gamma delta lymphoproliferative disorders and STAT genes. Study as a whole: Gamma-chain libraries were built from at least 50 ng of genomic DNA with the LymphoTrack Dx TCRG Assay. The EuroClonality-NGS protocol was used to prepare delta libraries. Notes on the study in general: Patient-control comparisons may be limited by differing T cell maturation stages. Delta repertoires did not separate groups, but patient gamma repertoires clustered apart.

TCRdb fed the multiplex PCR reads into CATT to redo clone calling. The table has more than 1,500 gamma-chain clones, 8.5% to 10% seen once; the top ten hold roughly 34%. This clone ranks as medium-sized (0.01 to 0.1%). The antigen is undetermined. Sequencing used genomic DNA taken from PBMCs of patients and controls. J was trimmed by 2 bases and V by 4 bases; bases with no gene match: 7. The CDR3 sequence is 15 residues long. Germline-derived CDR1 and CDR2 are EGSNGY and YDSYNSKV. V and J are TRGV2 and TRGJP2. The J gene, not given by TCRdb, was assigned here from a germline match of the nucleotide sequence. Input material: blood. The clonotype comes from a human donor in good health. As DNA, the CDR3 is TGTGCCACCTGGGATCGTTGCAGTAGTGATTGGATCAAGACGTTT. Translated, it gives CATWDRCSSDWIKTF.